A single sample is the source of the 23 T cell receptor beta chains below, sequenced in a study of T cell changes during pregnancy in multiple sclerosis. Some clones are missing from TCRdb's copy, which holds only in-frame ones; the method was immunoSEQ multiplex PCR. The profile covers almost 95,000 clones, with 92% appearing a single time and less than 2% taken by the ten largest. The source was peripheral blood, collected in the first trimester of pregnancy. Receptors were obtained from a female donor with multiple sclerosis, enrolled in a pregnancy study.

The CDR3 is CASSLVGQGKAETQYF. CDR3 nucleotides: TGTGCCAGCAGCTTAGTGGGGCAGGGAAAAGCGGAGACCCAGTACTTC. The chain links TRBV7-8 to TRBJ2-5; a possible D gene is TRBD1 (5 bases). V dropped 1 base and J dropped 5 bases, with 17 bases sitting between them. This CDR3 has 16 amino acids. CDR1 and CDR2 from the germline V gene are SGHVS and FQNEAQ.

The chain joins TRBV27 to TRBJ1-5, with 8 positions matching TRBD1. The J segment lost 7 bases and the V segment lost 0 bases, leaving 8 bases of the junction unmatched. This CDR3 contains 16 residues. In germline, CDR1 is MNHEY, CDR2 SMNVEV (reference sequence). CDR3 in amino acids: CASSLSGQGREQPQHF. The CDR3 DNA is TGTGCCAGCAGTTTATCAGGACAGGGTAGGGAGCAGCCCCAGCATTTT.

The rearrangement joins TRBV19 to TRBJ1-2; 7 bases map to TRBD1. The CDR3 covers 15 residues. Germline V gene data show CDR1 as LNHDA and CDR2 as SQIVND (reference sequence). J was trimmed by 3 bases and V by 5 bases; bases with no gene match: 9. The CDR3 nucleotides read TGTGCCAGTAGTCCCCGACAGGGCACCGACTATGGCTACACCTTC. Protein: CASSPRQGTDYGYTF.

The rearrangement joins TRBV5-1 to TRBJ2-5, with 10 nucleotides matching TRBD1. V lost 4 bases to trimming and J lost 5 bases; unmatched junction nucleotides: 2. Looked up from germline, CDR1 is SGHRS and CDR2 is YFSETQ. The CDR3 totals 13 residues. The CDR3 DNA sequence: TGCGCCAGCAGCAGGACAGGGGGGGAGACCCAGTACTTC. This codes for CASSRTGGETQYF.

Comments on this clone: Other DNA variants within this sample encode the same CDR3. The V and J genes are TRBV29-1 and TRBJ1-2; 7 bases line up with TRBD1. Germline V gene lookup returns CDR1 SQVTM and CDR2 ANQGSEA. This CDR3 has 12 amino acids. Trimming took 1 base from V and 7 from J; bases not matched to a gene: 3. CDR3 amino acids: CSVEGQGPGYTF. CDR3 sequence (DNA): TGCAGCGTTGAAGGACAGGGTCCTGGCTACACCTTC. Variable domain in full (rest from reference TRBV29-1 and TRBJ1-2): SAVISQKPSRDICQRGTSLTIQCQVDSQVTMMFWYRQQPGQSLTLIATANQGSEATYESGFVIDKFPISRPNLTFSTLTVSNMSPEDSSIYLCSVEGQGPGYTFGSGTRLTVV.

The rearrangement links TRBV28 to TRBJ2-7, with no clear D. Germline V gene data show CDR1 as MDHEN and CDR2 as SYDVKM. The CDR3 totals 12 residues. With 5 bases removed from V and 6 bases from J, the gap between germline ends came to 11 bases. The CDR3 here is CASSIIPSEQYF. The CDR3 DNA reads as TGTGCCAGCAGTATTATTCCCAGCGAGCAGTACTTC.

V and J are TRBV7-2 and TRBJ1-1, with D unresolved. V lost 1 base and J 0 bases, leaving 9 bases between the germline ends. Germline values: CDR1 SGHTA, CDR2 FQGNSA. The CDR3 spans 15 residues. CDR3 nucleotides: TGTGCCAGCAGCTTAGATTACAGATTGAACACTGAAGCTTTCTTT. It yields the protein CASSLDYRLNTEAFF.

The chain carries TRBV5-1 and TRBJ2-7, with 14 bases identical to TRBD2. Germline V gene lookup returns CDR1 SGHRS and CDR2 YFSETQ. V shed 4 bases and J 3 bases; nucleotides not matched to a gene: 12. The CDR3 length is 18 residues. The CDR3 bases are TGCGCCAGCAGCCCCCGGGGACTAGCGGGAGCCGCCCTCTACGAGCAGTACTTC. Translated, it gives CASSPRGLAGAALYEQYF. The full variable domain, in which reference TRBV5-1 and TRBJ2-7 provide the parts outside the CDR3, is KAGVTQTPRYLIKTRGQQVTLSCSPISGHRSVSWYQQTPGQGLQFLFEYFSETQRNKGNFPGRFSGRQFSNSRSEMNVSTLELGDSALYLCASSPRGLAGAALYEQYFGPGTRLTVT.

The J gene is TRBJ1-1, the V gene TRBV19, with 8 bases lining up with TRBD1. The CDR3 totals 14 residues. The V gene end was trimmed by 6 bases and the J gene end by 4 bases; junction bases not matched to a gene: 7. Germline V gives CDR1 LNHDA, CDR2 SQIVND (reference sequence). The CDR3 DNA is TGTGCCAGTAGCCCCGGACAGGGCGGCACTGAAGCTTTCTTT. Its translation is CASSPGQGGTEAFF.

The chain has TRBV6-5 and TRBJ2-3; 7 positions match TRBD2. After removal of 4 bases from V and 2 bases from J, the junction contained 3 bases not matched to a gene. From germline, CDR1 is MNHEY and CDR2 SVGAGI. The CDR3 loop spans 14 amino acids. This CDR3 reads CASSSSGNTDTQYF. The CDR3 DNA is TGTGCCAGCAGTTCTAGCGGAAACACAGATACGCAGTATTTT.

The chain has TRBV5-1 and TRBJ1-1; the D gene is possibly TRBD1 (6 bases). Per germline, CDR1 SGHRS and CDR2 YFSETQ. There are 17 residues in the CDR3. Trimming took 2 bases from V and 3 from J, leaving 20 bases between them. The CDR3: CASSLAPTGVYDTEAFF. CDR3 bases: TGCGCCAGCAGCTTAGCTCCGACAGGCGTCTACGACACTGAAGCTTTCTTT.

The chain links TRBV4-3 to TRBJ2-7; 8 bases match TRBD1. V gave up 3 bases and J gave up 4 bases; unmatched junction bases: 5. The CDR3 has 14 amino acids. The germline CDR1 and CDR2 sequences are LGHNA and YSLEER. CDR3 DNA: TGCGCCAGCAGCCAGACAGGGGAATTTTACGAGCAGTACTTC. This translates into CASSQTGEFYEQYF.

This chain's CDR3 is CATSRGQGATDTQYF. CDR3 sequence (DNA): TGTGCCACCAGCAGAGGACAGGGGGCTACAGATACGCAGTATTTT. V is TRBV15 and J is TRBJ2-3; 10 nucleotides align to TRBD1. J gave up 3 bases and V 1 base, and 1 base lay outside the gene matches. The CDR3 has 15 residues. The germline CDR1 and CDR2 sequences are LNHNV and YYDKDF (reference sequence).

The CDR3 DNA sequence: TGTGCCAGCAGCGTACGACTAGATACGCAGTATTTT. This encodes CASSVRLDTQYF. The rearrangement links TRBV9 to TRBJ2-3; D not resolved. Per the germline V gene, CDR1 is SGDLS and CDR2 is YYNGEE. The CDR3 consists of 12 residues. Trimming stripped 1 base from V and 5 bases from J, with 5 bases between. Full variable domain (outside the CDR3, taken from reference TRBV9 and TRBJ2-3): DSGVTQTPKHLITATGQRVTLRCSPRSGDLSVYWYQQSLDQGLQFLIQYYNGEERAKGNILERFSAQQFPDLHSELNLSSLELGDSALYFCASSVRLDTQYFGPGTRLTVL.

J is TRBJ1-1 and V is TRBV19; weak D call: TRBD1 (5 bases). CDR1 and CDR2 (germline): LNHDA, SQIVND (reference sequence). The length of the CDR3 is 12 residues. V was shortened by 5 bases and J by 8 bases, with 12 bases between the two germline ends. The CDR3 protein is CASSSGLGEAFF. As DNA, the CDR3 is TGTGCCAGTAGTTCAGGGTTAGGGGAAGCTTTCTTT.

The CDR3 loop reads CASSLVGAANYGYTF. DNA for the CDR3: TGTGCCAGCAGCTTAGTCGGAGCTGCTAACTATGGCTACACCTTC. This rearrangement joins TRBV7-8 to TRBJ1-2, with D unclear. The V gene's germline CDR1 is SGHVS and CDR2 FQNEAQ. The V gene lost 1 base and the J gene lost 0 bases, with 9 bases spanning the gap. The CDR3 covers 15 residues.

The V and J genes are TRBV29-1 and TRBJ1-2; TRBD1 might be the D (6 bases). The length of the CDR3 is 14 residues. From germline, CDR1 is SQVTM and CDR2 ANQGSEA. Trimming took off 6 bases at V and 3 bases at J, with 17 bases between the two ends. CDR3 protein: CSVGRQDNYYGYTF. CDR3 in DNA: TGCAGCGTGGGGAGACAGGATAACTACTATGGCTACACCTTC.

The V call is TRBV18, the J call TRBJ2-5, with 9 bases aligning to TRBD1. The length of the CDR3 is 13 residues. Germline assignment: CDR1 KGHSH and CDR2 LQKENI. V trimming: 3 bases; J trimming: 4 bases; junction bases outside the gene matches: 0. For the CDR3, the DNA is TGTGCCAGCTCACCGGGACAGGGAGAGACCCAGTACTTC. It specifies CASSPGQGETQYF.

This clone has just one count. The chain couples TRBV7-9 to TRBJ2-1; perhaps TRBD2 as D (7 bases). The CDR3 totals 13 residues. The germline gives CDR1 SEHNR, CDR2 FQNEAQ (reference sequence). Between the trimmed V and J ends, which lost 9 bases and 8 bases, there was a span of 17 bases. The CDR3 sequence is CARTGGGSDEQFF. Written as DNA, the CDR3 is TGTGCCAGGACTGGGGGCGGGAGCGATGAGCAGTTCTTC. The whole variable domain, filled in from reference TRBV7-9 and TRBJ2-1, reads DTGVSQNPRHKITKRGQNVTFRCDPISEHNRLYWYRQTLGQGPEFLTYFQNEAQLEKSRLLSDRFSAERPKGSFSTLEIQRTEQGDSAMYLCARTGGGSDEQFFGPGTRLTVL.

The chain has TRBV6-1 and TRBJ2-5, with 7 bases identical to TRBD1. The CDR3 loop spans 14 amino acids. Germline assignment: CDR1 MNHNS and CDR2 SASEGT. The junction had 5 bases not matched to a gene; V was cut back by 2 bases and J by 5 bases. CDR3 sequence: CASSESQGYETQYF. The CDR3 DNA is TGTGCCAGCAGTGAATCACAGGGGTACGAGACCCAGTACTTC.

This rearrangement joins TRBV6-5 to TRBJ2-1, with D tentatively TRBD2 (6 bases). This CDR3 spans 13 amino acids. Germline V gene lookup returns CDR1 MNHEY and CDR2 SVGAGI. V lost 5 bases to trimming and J lost 8 bases, with 13 bases between them. The CDR3 is CASSPTREDEQFF. CDR3 nucleotide sequence: TGTGCCAGCAGTCCGACTAGAGAGGATGAGCAGTTCTTC.

The chain couples TRBV5-8 to TRBJ2-5; a weak D match, TRBD1 (5 bases). V was pared by 2 bases and J by 3 bases, with 5 bases between. CDR3 length equals 12 residues. From germline, CDR1 is SGHTS and CDR2 YDEGEE. CDR3 coding DNA: TGTGCCAGCAGCTTAGGGGAAGAGACCCAGTACTTC. This sequence encodes CASSLGEETQYF.

The genes are TRBV27 and TRBJ2-5; D may be TRBD2 (6 bases). V lost 3 bases and J 5 bases, leaving 10 bases between the germline ends. The CDR3 loop spans 13 amino acids. CDR1 is MNHEY, CDR2 SMNVEV, per germline (reference sequence). The CDR3 protein is CASSFRGSETQYF. Written as DNA, the CDR3 is TGTGCCAGCAGTTTTCGGGGGTCGGAGACCCAGTACTTC.